This TCR beta chain derives from a study of cytomegalovirus exposure and HLA in healthy donors. Study context: Unique TCRs numbering some 93 million, obtained from HLA-typed donors, made up an early data release. Findings and limits, study-wide: When analyzed later, a missense DCLRE1C variant was found to be linked to TCR beta V- and J-gene trimming.

Germline V gives CDR1 GTSNPN, CDR2 SVGIG (reference sequence). The CDR3 contains 14 residues. This clone was seen a single time. The antigen is undetermined. Sequence at one end of the junction differs from germline and may be a read error. PCR primers comprised 60 Vbeta and 13 Jbeta primers. Profiling relied on immunoSEQ multiplex PCR, and the TCRdb table lists in-frame clones only, not all of them. The sample has about 130,000 clones, roughly 88% seen once. Sample: PBMCs. The origin of this receptor is a middle-aged man in good health and CMV-seronegative. The chain is built from TRBV30 and TRBJ1-3; tentative D call: TRBD1 (6 bases). CDR3: CAWDYRASGNAIYF. CDR3 sequence (DNA): TGTGCCTGGGATTACAGGGCCTCTGGAAACGCCATATATTTT.